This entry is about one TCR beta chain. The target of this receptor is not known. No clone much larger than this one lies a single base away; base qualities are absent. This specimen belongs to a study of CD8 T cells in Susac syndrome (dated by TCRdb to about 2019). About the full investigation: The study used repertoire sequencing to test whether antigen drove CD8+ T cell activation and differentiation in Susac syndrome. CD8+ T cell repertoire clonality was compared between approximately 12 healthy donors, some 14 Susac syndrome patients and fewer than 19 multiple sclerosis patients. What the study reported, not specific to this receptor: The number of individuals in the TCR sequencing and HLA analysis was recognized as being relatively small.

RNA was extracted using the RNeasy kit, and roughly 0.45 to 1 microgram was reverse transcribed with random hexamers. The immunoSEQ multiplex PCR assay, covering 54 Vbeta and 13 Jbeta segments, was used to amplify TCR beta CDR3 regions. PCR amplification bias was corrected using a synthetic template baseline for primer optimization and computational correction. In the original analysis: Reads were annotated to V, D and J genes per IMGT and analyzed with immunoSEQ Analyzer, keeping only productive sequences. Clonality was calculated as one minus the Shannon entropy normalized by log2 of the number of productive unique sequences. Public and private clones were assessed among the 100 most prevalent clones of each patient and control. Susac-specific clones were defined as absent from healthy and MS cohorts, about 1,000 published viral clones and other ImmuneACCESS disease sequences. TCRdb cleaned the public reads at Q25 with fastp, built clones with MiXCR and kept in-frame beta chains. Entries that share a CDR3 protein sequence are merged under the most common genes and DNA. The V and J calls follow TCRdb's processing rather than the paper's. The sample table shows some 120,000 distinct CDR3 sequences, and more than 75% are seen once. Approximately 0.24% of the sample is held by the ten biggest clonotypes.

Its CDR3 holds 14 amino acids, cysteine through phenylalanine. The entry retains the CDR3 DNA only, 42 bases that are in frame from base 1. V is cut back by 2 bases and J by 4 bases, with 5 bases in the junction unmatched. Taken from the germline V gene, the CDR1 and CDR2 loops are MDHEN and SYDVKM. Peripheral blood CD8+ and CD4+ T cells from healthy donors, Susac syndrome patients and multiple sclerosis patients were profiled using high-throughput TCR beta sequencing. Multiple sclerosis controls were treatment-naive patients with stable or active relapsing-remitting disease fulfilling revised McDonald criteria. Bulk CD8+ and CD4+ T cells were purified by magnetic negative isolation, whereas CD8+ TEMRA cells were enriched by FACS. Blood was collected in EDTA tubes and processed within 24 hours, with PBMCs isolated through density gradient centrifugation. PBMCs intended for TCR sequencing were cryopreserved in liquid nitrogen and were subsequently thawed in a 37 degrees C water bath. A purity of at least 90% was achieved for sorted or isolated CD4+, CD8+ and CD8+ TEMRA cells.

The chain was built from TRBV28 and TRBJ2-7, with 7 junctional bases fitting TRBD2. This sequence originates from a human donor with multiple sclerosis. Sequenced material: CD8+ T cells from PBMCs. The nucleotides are TGTGCCAGCAGTTTAGCGGGAGAGGCTTACGAGCAGTACTTC. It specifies CASSLAGEAYEQYF.